What follows are 15 T cell receptor beta chains derived from one specimen sequenced in a study of spatial heterogeneity in lung cancer. As to time point: sample taken at primary tumor resection. MiXCR was run by TCRdb on the 5' RACE reads, yielding one entry per CDR3 protein. The sample consists of about 23,000 distinct CDR3 sequences, less than 3.5% of them appearing once. Sequenced here: PBMCs, sampled at surgery. The source of these receptors is a female donor with early-stage non-small cell lung cancer.

In its sample, this clonotype was seen a few times. The chain employs TRBV20-1 and TRBJ2-7; TRBD1 might be the D (6 bases). Germline CDR1 DFQATT, CDR2 SNEGSKA (reference sequence). Trimming cost V 0 bases and J 3 bases, with 15 bases left between them. The CDR3 has 15 residues. CDR3 sequence (DNA): TGCAGTGCTAGAGATCTACAGGGTGAGGGCTACGAGCAGTACTTC. It codes for CSARDLQGEGYEQYF.

The table lists this clonotype with many counts. The chain couples TRBV7-8 to TRBJ1-1; 9 bases agree with TRBD1. Germline values: CDR1 SGHVS, CDR2 FQNEAQ. With 3 bases clipped from V and 3 bases from J, the junction kept 2 bases outside the gene matches. The CDR3 loop spans 14 amino acids. The CDR3 sequence is CASSFWTGDTEAFF. For the CDR3, the DNA is TGTGCCAGCAGCTTTTGGACAGGGGACACTGAAGCTTTCTTT.

This clonotype was seen many times. The CDR3 sequence is CSVEDDPTNEQFF. The CDR3 nucleotides read TGCAGCGTTGAAGATGACCCCACCAATGAGCAGTTCTTC. V usage is TRBV29-1 and J usage is TRBJ2-1; D unclear. Trimming left V 0 bases short and J 6 bases short, with 9 bases between. Germline V gene lookup returns CDR1 SQVTM and CDR2 ANQGSEA. There are 13 residues in the CDR3.

About this clonotype itself: At one end, the junction sequence differs from germline, possibly due to a read error. The CDR3 is CASSRGGNAEAFF. The CDR3 DNA reads as TGTGCCAGCAGCCGTGGGGGGAACGCTGAAGCTTTCTTT. The rearrangement links TRBV7-3 to TRBJ1-1, with D possibly being TRBD1 (5 bases). This CDR3 has 13 residues. CDR1 SGHTA and CDR2 FQGTGA come from the germline V gene.

In this sample, this clonotype turned up a few times. The chain recombines TRBV12-3 or TRBV12-4 with TRBJ2-2; unclear D gene. The CDR3 extends over 17 amino acids. Trimming left V 5 bases short and J 3 bases short, with 19 bases between. CDR3 amino acids: CASSPATSQTHTGELFF. CDR3 sequence (DNA): TGTGCCAGCAGTCCCGCTACGTCGCAGACTCACACCGGGGAGCTGTTTTTT.

This clonotype was found many times. The chain joins TRBV20-1 to TRBJ2-2; the D gene is possibly TRBD2 (5 bases). The CDR3 sequence is 17 residues long. Between the trimmed V and J ends, which lost 2 bases and 6 bases, there was a span of 22 bases. The germline V gene has CDR1 DFQATT and CDR2 SNEGSKA (reference sequence). This chain's CDR3 is CSARPTGAVLISGELFF. The CDR3 DNA is TGCAGTGCTAGACCCACCGGAGCGGTTTTAATTTCCGGGGAGCTGTTTTTT.

There are many counts of this clonotype. This chain connects TRBV20-1 to TRBJ2-5, with TRBD2 identical over 9 bases. J lost 4 bases, V lost 1 base, and 4 bases had no gene match. The length of the CDR3 is 14 residues. From germline, CDR1 is DFQATT and CDR2 SNEGSKA (reference sequence). CDR3 coding DNA: TGCAGTGCTAGAGGGCCACTAGCGGGAGAGACCCAGTACTTC. It specifies CSARGPLAGETQYF.

This clonotype has a count of ten or more. The chain uses TRBV7-9 and TRBJ2-3, with D tentatively TRBD1 (5 bases). V lost 4 bases and J 3 bases, leaving 11 bases between the germline ends. The CDR3 has 14 amino acids. Germline assignment: CDR1 SEHNR and CDR2 FQNEAQ (reference sequence). The CDR3 DNA reads as TGTGCCAGCAGCTCTAGTAGGGGTACAGATACGCAGTATTTT. This sequence encodes CASSSSRGTDTQYF.

This clonotype was recorded many times. The CDR3 sequence: CASSLRLNSGANVLTF. As DNA, the CDR3 is TGCGCCAGCAGCCTCAGACTGAACTCTGGGGCCAACGTCCTGACTTTC. This sequence joins TRBV5-1 and TRBJ2-6; D gene uncertain. Germline loops: CDR1 SGHRS, CDR2 YFSETQ. This CDR3 spans 16 amino acids. Between the trimmed V and J ends, which lost 4 bases and 0 bases, there was a span of 11 bases.

The rearrangement links TRBV7-9 to TRBJ1-3, with D possibly being TRBD1 (5 bases). Per the germline V gene, CDR1 is SEHNR and CDR2 is FQNEAQ (reference sequence). The V gene lost 5 bases and the J gene lost 1 base, with 12 bases spanning the gap. This CDR3 region has 15 residues. CDR3 region: CASSPGSRSGNTIYF. The CDR3 DNA is TGTGCCAGCAGCCCAGGGTCTAGGTCTGGAAACACCATATATTTT.

Ten or more counts support this clonotype. The gene calls are TRBV27 and TRBJ2-7; possibly TRBD1 for D (5 bases). V was shortened by 3 bases and J by 3 bases, with 9 bases between the two germline ends. The germline CDR1 and CDR2 sequences are MNHEY and SMNVEV (reference sequence). CDR3 length equals 13 residues. CDR3 sequence: CASSLAGRYEQYF. In DNA, the CDR3 is TGTGCCAGCAGTTTGGCAGGGCGCTACGAGCAGTACTTC.

This clonotype was seen many times. The gene calls are TRBV14 and TRBJ2-7; D not resolved. This CDR3 region has 12 residues. Trimming stripped 5 bases from V and 3 bases from J, with 8 bases between. Per germline, CDR1 SGHDN and CDR2 FVKESK. CDR3 DNA sequence: TGTGCCAGCAGCGTTTCCAACTACGAGCAGTACTTC. Translating gives CASSVSNYEQYF.

This clonotype was counted a few times. The chain combines TRBV18 with TRBJ2-7; perhaps TRBD2 as D (6 bases). Germline V CDR1 and CDR2: KGHSH, LQKENI. The CDR3 covers 16 residues. Trimming removed 5 bases at V and 3 bases at J, with 20 bases between. The CDR3 DNA is TGTGCCAGCTCATTCTCCCGGGTAGCGGAGCGCTACGAGCAGTACTTC. It specifies CASSFSRVAERYEQYF.

This clonotype is labeled as medium-sized. This chain joins TRBV5-1 and TRBJ2-7; unclear D gene. The CDR3 runs to 11 residues. Between the trimmed V and J ends, which lost 6 bases and 5 bases, there was a span of 9 bases. Germline V gene sequence: CDR1 SGHRS, CDR2 YFSETQ. The CDR3: CASMDGDEQYF. CDR3 DNA sequence: TGCGCCAGCATGGACGGAGACGAGCAGTACTTC.

This clonotype occurred a few times. This chain's CDR3 is CASSQRLGGGGSYEQYF. The CDR3 coding sequence is TGTGCCAGCAGTCAAAGATTAGGGGGCGGTGGATCCTACGAGCAGTACTTC. The gene calls are TRBV14 and TRBJ2-7; 7 bases align to TRBD1. V shed 6 bases and J 1 base; nucleotides not matched to a gene: 15. CDR1 SGHDN and CDR2 FVKESK come from the germline V gene. The CDR3 is 17 residues long.